This is a list of T cell receptor beta chains from one sample in a study of T-cell reconstitution after alpha-beta-depleted transplantation in children. TCRdb recomputed calls from the PCR reads with MiXCR, one row per CDR3 protein. Of some 220,000 distinct CDR3 sequences in the sample, under 9.5% were seen once. The sequencing here drew on PBMCs from the stem cell graft donor, taken from the stem cell graft. These receptors originate from a human donor who donated a stem cell graft to a child with acute lymphoblastic leukemia. The CDR3 runs from the conserved cysteine through the conserved F or W. The order of the fields is J gene, V gene, clone size, D gene, CDR3 protein, CDR3 DNA. A D gene is named only where the DNA matches it firmly. Not every row has a clone size; where given, it reads once, few, many or a size class.

J: TRBJ2-7
V: TRBV6-5
size: -
D: -
CDR3: CASSYLGRRKLSHEQYF
DNA: TGTGCCAGCAGTTATCTGGGCAGGCGAAAGCTGAGCCACGAGCAGTACTTC

J: TRBJ1-5
V: TRBV6-1
size: few
D: -
CDR3: CASSEVAGYQPQHF
DNA: TGTGCCAGCAGTGAAGTTGCGGGGTACCAGCCCCAGCATTTT

J: TRBJ1-5
V: TRBV18
size: many
D: TRBD1
CDR3: CASSPRQGGTSNQPQHF
DNA: TGTGCCAGCTCACCCCGACAGGGGGGTACTAGCAATCAGCCCCAGCATTTT

J: TRBJ2-2
V: TRBV5-4
size: many
D: -
CDR3: CASSRGGELFF
DNA: TGTGCCAGCAGCCGGGGCGGGGAGCTGTTTTTT

J: TRBJ2-5
V: TRBV20-1
size: many
D: TRBD2
CDR3: CSARGLVKETQYF
DNA: TGCAGTGCTAGGGGACTAGTAAAGGAGACCCAGTACTTC

J: TRBJ1-2
V: TRBV27
size: few
D: -
CDR3: CASRAHRDGYTF
DNA: TGTGCCAGCAGAGCCCACAGGGATGGCTACACCTTC

J: TRBJ1-1
V: TRBV12-3/TRBV12-4
size: -
D: -
CDR3: CASTPTETATEAFF
DNA: TGTGCCAGCACCCCGACAGAGACGGCGACTGAAGCTTTCTTT

J: TRBJ1-1
V: TRBV12-3/TRBV12-4
size: -
D: -
CDR3: CASSSGFEAFF
DNA: TGTGCCAGCAGTTCGGGCTTTGAAGCTTTCTTT

J: TRBJ2-1
V: TRBV5-1
size: many
D: -
CDR3: CASLCTTLYNEQFF
DNA: TGCGCCAGCCTTTGTACGACACTCTACAATGAGCAGTTCTTC

J: TRBJ1-2
V: TRBV5-1
size: few
D: -
CDR3: CASSIIGDGYTF
DNA: TGCGCCAGCAGCATCATCGGGGACGGCTACACCTTC

J: TRBJ2-7
V: TRBV2
size: -
D: -
CDR3: CASKTSYEQYF
DNA: TGTGCCAGCAAGACTTCCTACGAGCAGTACTTC

J: TRBJ1-1
V: TRBV20-1
size: few
D: TRBD1
CDR3: CSATRQGGNTEAFF
DNA: TGCAGTGCTACCCGACAGGGGGGGAACACTGAAGCTTTCTTT

J: TRBJ2-7
V: TRBV7-9
size: -
D: TRBD2
CDR3: CASSPSSGGTYSYEQYF
DNA: TGTGCCAGCAGCCCCTCTAGCGGGGGGACCTACTCCTACGAGCAGTACTTC

J: TRBJ2-7
V: TRBV5-7
size: -
D: TRBD2
CDR3: CASSCTGTRRDEQYF
DNA: TGTGCCAGCAGCTGCACCGGGACTAGAAGGGACGAGCAGTACTTC

J: TRBJ1-2
V: TRBV29-1
size: few
D: -
CDR3: CSVEDRRGYGYTF
DNA: TGCAGCGTTGAAGATCGTAGAGGCTATGGCTACACCTTC

J: TRBJ1-5
V: TRBV24-1
size: -
D: -
CDR3: CATSGPTENQPQHF
DNA: TGTGCCACCAGTGGGCCGACAGAGAATCAGCCCCAGCATTTT

J: TRBJ2-3
V: TRBV20-1
size: few
D: TRBD2
CDR3: CSARLAGGRDTQYF
DNA: TGCAGTGCTAGACTAGCGGGGGGTAGAGATACGCAGTATTTT

J: TRBJ2-1
V: TRBV5-1
size: many
D: -
CDR3: CASSFSSGSYNEQFF
DNA: TGCGCCAGCAGCTTCTCCAGTGGCTCCTACAATGAGCAGTTCTTC

J: TRBJ2-3
V: TRBV5-1
size: few
D: -
CDR3: CASSSAGQRSTDTQYF
DNA: TGCGCCAGCAGCTCGGCGGGACAGAGAAGCACAGATACGCAGTATTTT

J: TRBJ2-7
V: TRBV7-9
size: many
D: -
CDR3: CASSPGALSYEQYF
DNA: TGTGCCAGCAGCCCTGGTGCACTCTCCTACGAGCAGTACTTC

J: TRBJ2-3
V: TRBV6-5
size: -
D: TRBD1
CDR3: CASSYSGQGVRSTDTQYF
DNA: TGTGCCAGCAGTTACTCGGGACAGGGTGTGAGGAGCACAGATACGCAGTATTTT

J: TRBJ2-6
V: TRBV20-1
size: few
D: -
CDR3: CSARSGSGANVLTF
DNA: TGCAGTGCTAGGTCGGGCTCTGGGGCCAACGTCCTGACTTTC

J: TRBJ1-1
V: TRBV6-1
size: -
D: TRBD1
CDR3: CASSKPGTENTEAFF
DNA: TGTGCCAGCAGTAAGCCCGGGACAGAGAACACTGAAGCTTTCTTT

J: TRBJ2-1
V: TRBV5-1
size: many
D: TRBD2
CDR3: CASSIGLADYNEQFF
DNA: TGCGCCAGCAGCATCGGACTAGCGGACTACAATGAGCAGTTCTTC

J: TRBJ2-7
V: TRBV21-1
size: -
D: -
CDR3: CASREHPSYEQYF
DNA: TGTGCCAGCAGGGAACACCCCTCCTACGAGCAGTACTTC

J: TRBJ2-6
V: TRBV11-2
size: many
D: TRBD1
CDR3: CASSLRTGGSGANVLTF
DNA: TGTGCCAGCAGCCTACGGACAGGGGGCTCTGGGGCCAACGTCCTGACTTTC

J: TRBJ2-7
V: TRBV11-3
size: few
D: TRBD1
CDR3: CASSFDGTESSYEQYF
DNA: TGTGCCAGCAGCTTCGACGGGACAGAAAGCTCCTACGAGCAGTACTTC

J: TRBJ2-1
V: TRBV12-3/TRBV12-4
size: few
D: TRBD2
CDR3: CASSIAGGQYNEQFF
DNA: TGTGCCAGCAGTATAGCGGGGGGGCAATACAATGAGCAGTTCTTC

J: TRBJ2-6
V: TRBV6-1
size: few
D: -
CDR3: CASSHRNSGANVLTF
DNA: TGTGCCAGCAGCCACAGGAACTCTGGGGCCAACGTCCTGACTTTC

J: TRBJ1-1
V: TRBV11-2
size: many
D: -
CDR3: CASSLIPRDELYTEAFF
DNA: TGTGCCAGCAGCTTAATCCCCAGGGATGAACTTTACACTGAAGCTTTCTTT

J: TRBJ2-3
V: TRBV20-1
size: -
D: TRBD1
CDR3: CSARAVADRITDTQYF
DNA: TGCAGTGCTAGGGCGGTCGCGGACAGGATAACAGATACGCAGTATTTT

J: TRBJ2-7
V: TRBV6-5
size: -
D: TRBD2
CDR3: CASSYVGLAGGDEQYF
DNA: TGTGCCAGCAGTTACGTGGGACTAGCGGGGGGGGACGAGCAGTACTTC

J: TRBJ2-1
V: TRBV11-2
size: -
D: -
CDR3: CASSLSQGGYNEQFF
DNA: TGTGCCAGCAGCTTATCGCAGGGTGGGTACAATGAGCAGTTCTTC

J: TRBJ1-2
V: TRBV11-2
size: many
D: -
CDR3: CASSSEHYGYTF
DNA: TGTGCCAGCAGCTCGGAGCACTATGGCTACACCTTC

J: TRBJ2-7
V: TRBV27
size: few
D: -
CDR3: CASSPIDSVLLYEQYF
DNA: TGTGCCAGCAGTCCAATCGACAGCGTCCTTTTGTACGAGCAGTACTTC

J: TRBJ2-1
V: TRBV7-9
size: few
D: TRBD2
CDR3: CASSSLTSSYNEQFF
DNA: TGTGCCAGCAGCTCCTTGACTAGCAGTTACAATGAGCAGTTCTTC

J: TRBJ2-3
V: TRBV7-7
size: -
D: TRBD2
CDR3: CASSLGLGVERGSYSREYF
DNA: TGTGCCAGCAGCTTGGGGCTTGGGGTGGAGCGGGGATCCTACAGTCGTGAGTATTTT

J: TRBJ1-1
V: TRBV11-3
size: -
D: -
CDR3: CASSLEGGHEAFF
DNA: TGTGCCAGCAGCTTAGAAGGGGGGCATGAAGCTTTCTTT

J: TRBJ1-2
V: TRBV18
size: many
D: -
CDR3: CASSTRGTEYGYTF
DNA: TGTGCCAGCTCAACCCGGGGCACAGAATATGGCTACACCTTC

J: TRBJ2-7
V: TRBV5-1
size: few
D: TRBD1
CDR3: CASSSRQGLTYEQYF
DNA: TGCGCCAGCAGCTCGCGACAGGGGTTGACCTACGAGCAGTACTTC

J: TRBJ1-1
V: TRBV20-1
size: few
D: -
CDR3: CSARGVRAGTEAFF
DNA: TGCAGTGCTAGAGGGGTCAGGGCAGGCACTGAAGCTTTCTTT

J: TRBJ1-5
V: TRBV18
size: -
D: -
CDR3: CASSEGPLGEQPQHF
DNA: TGTGCCAGCTCGGAGGGACCGCTAGGGGAGCAGCCCCAGCATTTT

J: TRBJ1-5
V: TRBV2
size: -
D: TRBD1
CDR3: CASSDMTGGDQPQHF
DNA: TGTGCCAGCAGTGATATGACAGGGGGCGATCAGCCCCAGCATTTT